This T cell receptor (beta chain) was captured in a study of Graves' ophthalmopathy and Graves' hyperthyroidism. RNA transcripts were the source from which TCR beta CDR3 regions were amplified. HTBI primers served in a first-round RT-PCR, which a second-round multiplex PCR followed. TCRdb reprocessed the multiplex PCR reads via MiXCR and lists one record per CDR3 protein. The table shows roughly 300,000 distinct CDR3 sequences, with 15% to 20% occurring only once. Germline V gives CDR1 MNHEY, CDR2 SVGEGT. The CDR3 is made up of 16 amino acids. Trimming stripped 0 bases from V and 1 base from J, with 10 bases between.

The sequencing input was peripheral blood. The origin of this receptor is an adult man with Graves' ophthalmopathy. The V gene is TRBV6-2 or TRBV6-3, the J gene TRBJ1-5, with D unresolved. The DNA for the CDR3 is TGTGCCAGCAGTTACTCGAATTCCAGGAGCAATCAGCCCCAGCATTTT. Protein sequence: CASSYSNSRSNQPQHF.